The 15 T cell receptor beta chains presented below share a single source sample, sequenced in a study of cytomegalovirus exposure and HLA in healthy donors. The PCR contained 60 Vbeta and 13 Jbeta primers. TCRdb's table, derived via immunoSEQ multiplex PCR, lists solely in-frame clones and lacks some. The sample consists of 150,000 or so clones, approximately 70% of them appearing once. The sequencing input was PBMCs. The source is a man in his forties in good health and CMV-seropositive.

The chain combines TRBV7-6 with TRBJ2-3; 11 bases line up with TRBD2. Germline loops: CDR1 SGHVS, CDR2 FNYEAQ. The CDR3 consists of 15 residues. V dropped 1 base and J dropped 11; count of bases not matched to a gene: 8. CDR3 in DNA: TGTGCCAGCAGCTTAGTTAGCGGGGGGGCGGTTATGCAGTATTTT. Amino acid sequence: CASSLVSGGAVMQYF. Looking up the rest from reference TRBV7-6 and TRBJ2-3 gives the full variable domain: GAGVSQSPRYKVTKRGQDVALRCDPISGHVSLYWYRQALGQGPEFLTYFNYEAQQDKSGLPNDRFSAERPEGSISTLTIQRTEQRDSAMYRCASSLVSGGAVMQYFGPGTRLTVL.

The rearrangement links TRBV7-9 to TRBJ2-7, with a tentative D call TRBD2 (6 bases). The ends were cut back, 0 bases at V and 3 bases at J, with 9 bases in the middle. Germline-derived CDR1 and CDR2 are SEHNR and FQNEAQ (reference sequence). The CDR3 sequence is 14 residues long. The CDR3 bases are TGTGCCAGCAGCTTAGCCGGGGGATACTACGAGCAGTACTTC. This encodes CASSLAGGYYEQYF.

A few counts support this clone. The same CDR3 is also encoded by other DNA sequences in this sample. DNA of the CDR3: TGTGCCAGCACCTCGGGCAATCAGCCCCAGCATTTT. Translating gives CASTSGNQPQHF. The rearrangement joins TRBV28 to TRBJ1-5, with D hard to call. CDR1 MDHEN and CDR2 SYDVKM come from the germline V gene. This CDR3 spans 12 amino acids. V lost 7 bases and J 2 bases, leaving 6 bases between the germline ends.

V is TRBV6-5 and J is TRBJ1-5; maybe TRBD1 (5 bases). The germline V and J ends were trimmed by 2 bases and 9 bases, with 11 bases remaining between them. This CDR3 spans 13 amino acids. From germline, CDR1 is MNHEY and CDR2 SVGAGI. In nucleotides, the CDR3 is TGTGCCAGCAGTTACGCGGGGGACCGGCCCCAGCATTTT. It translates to CASSYAGDRPQHF.

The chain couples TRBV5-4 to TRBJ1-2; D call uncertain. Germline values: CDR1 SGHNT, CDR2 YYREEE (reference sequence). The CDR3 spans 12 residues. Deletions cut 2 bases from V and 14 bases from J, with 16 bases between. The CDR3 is CASSLFQQNTTF. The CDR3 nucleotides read TGTGCCAGCAGCTTATTCCAACAGAATACTACCTTC.

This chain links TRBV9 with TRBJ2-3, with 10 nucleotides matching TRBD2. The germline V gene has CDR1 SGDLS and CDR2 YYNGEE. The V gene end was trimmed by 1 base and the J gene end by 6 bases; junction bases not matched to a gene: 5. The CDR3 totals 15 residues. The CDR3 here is CASSVTSGGADTQYF. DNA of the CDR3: TGTGCCAGCAGCGTAACAAGCGGGGGGGCGGATACGCAGTATTTT.

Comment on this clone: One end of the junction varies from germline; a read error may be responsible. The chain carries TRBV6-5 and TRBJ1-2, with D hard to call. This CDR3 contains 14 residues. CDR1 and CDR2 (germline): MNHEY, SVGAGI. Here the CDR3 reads CASSKDPSDYGYAF. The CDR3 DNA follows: TGTGCCAGCAGCAAGGACCCGAGCGACTATGGCTACGCCTTC.

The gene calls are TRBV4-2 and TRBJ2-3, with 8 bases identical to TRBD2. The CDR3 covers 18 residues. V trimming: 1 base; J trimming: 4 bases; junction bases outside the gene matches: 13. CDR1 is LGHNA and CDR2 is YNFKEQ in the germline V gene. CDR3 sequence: CASSQGSTAGGVADTQYF. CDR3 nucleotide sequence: TGTGCCAGCAGCCAAGGTAGCACCGCGGGGGGTGTAGCAGATACGCAGTATTTT.

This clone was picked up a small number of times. The DNA of the CDR3 is TGTGCCAGCAGTTTTGGGACAGGCGACACCGGGGAGCTGTTTTTT. Translating gives CASSFGTGDTGELFF. The chain recombines TRBV6-5 with TRBJ2-2; 8 bases fit TRBD1. The germline CDR1 and CDR2 sequences are MNHEY and SVGAGI. The CDR3 is 15 amino acids. The V and J ends lost 4 bases and 3 bases, in that order; junction bases with no gene match: 4.

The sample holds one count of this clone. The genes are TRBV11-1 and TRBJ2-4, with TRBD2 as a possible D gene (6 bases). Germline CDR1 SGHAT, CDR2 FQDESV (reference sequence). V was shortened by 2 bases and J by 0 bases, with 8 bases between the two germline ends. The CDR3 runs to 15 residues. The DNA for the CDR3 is TGTGCCAGCAGCTTAAGCGGGCTAGCCAAAAACATTCAGTACTTC. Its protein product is CASSLSGLAKNIQYF.

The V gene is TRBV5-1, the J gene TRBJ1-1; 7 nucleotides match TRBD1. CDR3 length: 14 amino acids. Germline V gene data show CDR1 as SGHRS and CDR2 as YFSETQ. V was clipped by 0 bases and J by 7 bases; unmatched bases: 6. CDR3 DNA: TGCGCCAGCAGCTTGGCGCCGGCAGGGGGTGAAGCTTTCTTT. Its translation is CASSLAPAGGEAFF.

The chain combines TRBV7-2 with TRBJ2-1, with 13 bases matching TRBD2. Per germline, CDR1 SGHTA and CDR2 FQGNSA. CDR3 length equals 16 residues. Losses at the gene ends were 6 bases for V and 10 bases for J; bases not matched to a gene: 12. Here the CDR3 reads CASRRTSGGALSEQFF. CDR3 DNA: TGTGCCAGCAGACGAACTAGCGGGGGGGCTCTGAGCGAGCAGTTCTTC.

DNA of the CDR3: TGCGCCAGCAGCCAAGTCACAGCGGGGGTTCTCACAGATACGCAGTATTTT. It specifies CASSQVTAGVLTDTQYF. The chain uses TRBV4-1 and TRBJ2-3; TRBD2 aligns across 8 bases. Germline V gene sequence: CDR1 MGHRA, CDR2 YSYEKL. This CDR3 is 17 amino acids long. V shed 1 base, J shed 2 bases, and the junction held 8 bases outside the gene matches.

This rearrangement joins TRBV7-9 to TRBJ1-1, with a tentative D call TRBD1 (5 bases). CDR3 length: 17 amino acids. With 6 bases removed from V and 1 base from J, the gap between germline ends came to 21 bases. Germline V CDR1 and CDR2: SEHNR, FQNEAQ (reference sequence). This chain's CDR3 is CASRDRQDSFSNTEAFF. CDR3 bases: TGTGCCAGCAGAGACCGACAAGACAGCTTCTCGAACACTGAAGCTTTCTTT.

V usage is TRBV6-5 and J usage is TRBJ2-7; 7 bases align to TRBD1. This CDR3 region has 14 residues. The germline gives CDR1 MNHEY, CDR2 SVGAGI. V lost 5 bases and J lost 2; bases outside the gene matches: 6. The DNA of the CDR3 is TGTGCCAGCAGTAACCAAGGGGGCCCCTACGAGCAGTACTTC. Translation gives CASSNQGGPYEQYF.